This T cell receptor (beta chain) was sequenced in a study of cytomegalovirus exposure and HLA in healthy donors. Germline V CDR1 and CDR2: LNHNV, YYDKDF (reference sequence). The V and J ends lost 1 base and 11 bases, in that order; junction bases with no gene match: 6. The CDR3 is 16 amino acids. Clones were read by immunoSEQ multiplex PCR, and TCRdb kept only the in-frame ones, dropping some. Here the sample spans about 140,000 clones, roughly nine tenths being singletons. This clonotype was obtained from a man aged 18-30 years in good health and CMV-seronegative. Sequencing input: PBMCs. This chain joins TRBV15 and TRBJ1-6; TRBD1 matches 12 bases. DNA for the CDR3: TGTGCCACCAGCAGAGCCCCCGGGACAGGGGGCACACCCCTCCACTTT. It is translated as CATSRAPGTGGTPLHF.